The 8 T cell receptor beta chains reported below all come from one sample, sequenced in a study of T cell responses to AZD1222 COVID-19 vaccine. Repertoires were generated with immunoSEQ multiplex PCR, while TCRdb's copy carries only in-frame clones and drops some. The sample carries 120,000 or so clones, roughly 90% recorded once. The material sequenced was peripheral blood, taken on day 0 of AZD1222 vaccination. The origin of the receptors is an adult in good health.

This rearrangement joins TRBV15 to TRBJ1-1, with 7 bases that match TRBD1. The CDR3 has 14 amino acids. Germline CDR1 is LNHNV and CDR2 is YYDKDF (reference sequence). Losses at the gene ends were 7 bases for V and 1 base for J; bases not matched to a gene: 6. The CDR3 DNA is TGTGCCACCACCGGGACAGTCCCGAACACTGAAGCTTTCTTT. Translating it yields CATTGTVPNTEAFF.

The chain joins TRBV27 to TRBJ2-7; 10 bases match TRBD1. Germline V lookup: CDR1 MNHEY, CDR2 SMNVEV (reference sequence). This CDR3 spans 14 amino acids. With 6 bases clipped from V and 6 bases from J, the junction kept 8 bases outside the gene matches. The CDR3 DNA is TGTGCCAGCAGCCGGGACAGGGGAAGAGGCGAGCAGTACTTC. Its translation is CASSRDRGRGEQYF.

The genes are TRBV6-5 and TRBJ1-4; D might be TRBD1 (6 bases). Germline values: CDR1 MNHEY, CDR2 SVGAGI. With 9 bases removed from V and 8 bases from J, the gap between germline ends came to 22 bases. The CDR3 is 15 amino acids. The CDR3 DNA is TGTGCCAGTCAAGGGGGGGACACTAGGCAGGAAAAACTGTTTTTT. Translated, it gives CASQGGDTRQEKLFF.

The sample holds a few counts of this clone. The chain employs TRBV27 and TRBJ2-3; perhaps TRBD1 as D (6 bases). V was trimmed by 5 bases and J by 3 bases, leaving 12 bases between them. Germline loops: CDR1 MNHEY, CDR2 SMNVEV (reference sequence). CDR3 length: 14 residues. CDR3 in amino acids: CASSNTGWTDTQYF. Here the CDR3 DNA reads TGTGCCAGCAGTAATACAGGGTGGACAGATACGCAGTATTTT.

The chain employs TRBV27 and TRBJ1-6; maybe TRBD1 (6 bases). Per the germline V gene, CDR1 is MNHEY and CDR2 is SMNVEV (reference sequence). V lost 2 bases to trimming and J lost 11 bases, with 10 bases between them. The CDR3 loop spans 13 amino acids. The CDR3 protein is CASSLTGRPPLHF. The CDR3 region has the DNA TGTGCCAGCAGTTTAACAGGGAGGCCACCCCTCCACTTT.

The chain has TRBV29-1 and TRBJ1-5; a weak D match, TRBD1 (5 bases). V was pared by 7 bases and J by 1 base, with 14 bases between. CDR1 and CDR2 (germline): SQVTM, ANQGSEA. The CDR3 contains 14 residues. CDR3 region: CSAFLRDSNQPQHF. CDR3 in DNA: TGCAGCGCCTTCCTCCGGGACAGCAATCAGCCCCAGCATTTT.

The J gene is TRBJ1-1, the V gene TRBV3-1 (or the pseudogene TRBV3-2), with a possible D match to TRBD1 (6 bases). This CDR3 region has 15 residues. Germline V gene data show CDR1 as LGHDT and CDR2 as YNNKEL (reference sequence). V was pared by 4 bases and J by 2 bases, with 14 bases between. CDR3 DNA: TGTGCCAGCAGCCGCAACAGGGTAGGCAACACTGAAGCTTTCTTT. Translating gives CASSRNRVGNTEAFF.

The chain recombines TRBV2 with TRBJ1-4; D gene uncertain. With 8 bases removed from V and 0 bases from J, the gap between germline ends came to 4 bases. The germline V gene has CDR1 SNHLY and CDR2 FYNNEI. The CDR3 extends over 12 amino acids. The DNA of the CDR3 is TGTGCCAGCGCTGCAACTAATGAAAAACTGTTTTTT. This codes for CASAATNEKLFF.